This paragraph reports one TCR beta chain. Its antigen remains unidentified. The time point here: week 47, end of study. Alongside topical imiquimod, each dose of vaccine comprised 300 ug of mutant IDH1 20-mer peptide. Produced via immunoSEQ multiplex PCR; TCRdb's table is partial and in-frame only. Altogether 20,000 to 25,000 clones are present, almost 85% being singletons, with the ten largest covering roughly 2.8%. The CDR3 length is 14 residues. Germline V gene data show CDR1 as SEHNR and CDR2 as FQNEAQ (reference sequence). V lost 3 bases, J lost 3 bases, and 11 bases lay in between. This sample was included in a study of a mutant IDH1 vaccine in newly diagnosed glioma. On the study more broadly: Receipt of radiotherapy, temozolomide, or both preceded the study, and most received both. Visit timing is recorded as week 35 for V12 and week 47 for V13.

This specimen was PBMCs, taken from a glioma patient whose treatment included an IDH1 peptide vaccine. The clonotype originates from a man aged 40-49 years with glioma. The V gene is TRBV7-9, the J gene TRBJ1-2; D unclear. The CDR3 nucleotides are TGTGCCAGCAGCTTTGGGCCCACTGACTATGGCTACACCTTC. It encodes CASSFGPTDYGYTF. The whole variable domain, filled in from reference TRBV7-9 and TRBJ1-2, reads DTGVSQNPRHKITKRGQNVTFRCDPISEHNRLYWYRQTLGQGPEFLTYFQNEAQLEKSRLLSDRFSAERPKGSFSTLEIQRTEQGDSAMYLCASSFGPTDYGYTFGSGTRLTVV.